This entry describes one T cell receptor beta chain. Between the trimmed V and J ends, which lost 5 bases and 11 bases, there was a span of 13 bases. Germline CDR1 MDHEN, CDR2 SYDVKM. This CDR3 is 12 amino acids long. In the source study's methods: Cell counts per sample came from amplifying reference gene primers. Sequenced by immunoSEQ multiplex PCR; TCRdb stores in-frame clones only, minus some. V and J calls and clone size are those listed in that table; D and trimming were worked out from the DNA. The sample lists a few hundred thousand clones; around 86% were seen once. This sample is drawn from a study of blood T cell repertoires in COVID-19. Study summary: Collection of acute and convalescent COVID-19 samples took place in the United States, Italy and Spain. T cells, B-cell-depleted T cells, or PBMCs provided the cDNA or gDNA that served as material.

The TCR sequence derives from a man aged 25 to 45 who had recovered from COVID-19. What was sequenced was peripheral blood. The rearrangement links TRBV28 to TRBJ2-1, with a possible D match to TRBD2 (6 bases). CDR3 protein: CASSTSGGKQFF. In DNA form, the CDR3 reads TGTGCCAGCAGTACGTCAGGAGGGAAGCAGTTCTTC.